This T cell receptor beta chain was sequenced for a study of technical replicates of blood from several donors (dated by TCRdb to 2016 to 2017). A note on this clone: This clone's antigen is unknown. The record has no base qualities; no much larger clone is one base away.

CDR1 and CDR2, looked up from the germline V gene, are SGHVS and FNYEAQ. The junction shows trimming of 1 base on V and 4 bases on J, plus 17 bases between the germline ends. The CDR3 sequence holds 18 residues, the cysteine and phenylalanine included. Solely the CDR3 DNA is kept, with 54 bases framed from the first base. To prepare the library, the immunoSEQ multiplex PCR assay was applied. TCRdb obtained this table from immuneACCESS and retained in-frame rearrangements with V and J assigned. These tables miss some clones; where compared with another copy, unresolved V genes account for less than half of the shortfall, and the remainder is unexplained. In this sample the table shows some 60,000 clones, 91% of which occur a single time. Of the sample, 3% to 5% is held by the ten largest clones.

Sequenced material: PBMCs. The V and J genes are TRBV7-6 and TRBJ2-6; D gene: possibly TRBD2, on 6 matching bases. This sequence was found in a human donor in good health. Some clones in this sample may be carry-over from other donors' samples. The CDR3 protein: CASSLGRVGALGANVLTF. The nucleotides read TGTGCCAGCAGCTTAGGGAGGGTGGGAGCACTCGGGGCCAACGTCCTGACTTTC.